This entry features one T cell receptor (beta chain) sequence. Its specificity is not known. These data are taken from a study of STAT3 mutations in large granular lymphocyte leukemia. Overall study findings and caveats: At least one immunodominant TCR beta clonotype appeared in every T-cell large granular lymphocyte leukemia patient. Variable sampling intervals and differing treatment regimens complicated linking therapy response to TCR clonal burden changes.

Data came from immunoSEQ multiplex PCR; TCRdb stores just in-frame clones and leaves some out. The sample holds roughly 10,000 clones, 85% to 90% seen once. The CDR3 covers 15 residues. Losses at the gene ends were 3 bases for V and 2 bases for J; bases not matched to a gene: 4. CDR1 is MNHEY, CDR2 SMNVEV, per germline (reference sequence). The chain uses TRBV27 and TRBJ2-1; 7 bases are a match to TRBD2. This TCR was sampled from a man in his 60s with T-cell large granular lymphocyte leukemia. Some clones in this sample may be carry-over from other donors' samples. The sample comprised peripheral blood mononuclear cells. The CDR3 region is CASSFRSGTYNEQFF. The CDR3 bases are TGTGCCAGCAGTTTTAGGAGCGGGACCTACAATGAGCAGTTCTTC.